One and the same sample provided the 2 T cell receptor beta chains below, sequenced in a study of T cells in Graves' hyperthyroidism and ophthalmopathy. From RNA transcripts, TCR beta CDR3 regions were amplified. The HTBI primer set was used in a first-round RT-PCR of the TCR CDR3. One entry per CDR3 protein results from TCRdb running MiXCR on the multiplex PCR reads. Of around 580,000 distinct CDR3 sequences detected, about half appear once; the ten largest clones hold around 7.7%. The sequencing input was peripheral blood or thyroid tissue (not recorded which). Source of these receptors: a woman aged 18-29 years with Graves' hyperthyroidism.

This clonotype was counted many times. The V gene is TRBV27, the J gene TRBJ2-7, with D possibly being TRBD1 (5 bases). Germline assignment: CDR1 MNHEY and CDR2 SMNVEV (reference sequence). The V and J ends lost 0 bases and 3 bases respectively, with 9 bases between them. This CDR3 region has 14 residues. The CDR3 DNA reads TGTGCCAGCAGTTTATCCAACAGGCTCTACGAGCAGTACTTC. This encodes CASSLSNRLYEQYF.

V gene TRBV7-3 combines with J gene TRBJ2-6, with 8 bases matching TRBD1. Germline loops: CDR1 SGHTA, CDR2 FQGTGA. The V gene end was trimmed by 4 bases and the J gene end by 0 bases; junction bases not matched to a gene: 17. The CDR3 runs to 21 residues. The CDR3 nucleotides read TGTGCCAGCAGCTCGACAGGGGCGGTTGAGCAGTTCTACTCTGGGGCCAACGTCCTGACTTTC. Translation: CASSSTGAVEQFYSGANVLTF.